The source of this TCR beta chain is a study of shared clonotypes between healthy human individuals. Germline V gene sequence: CDR1 SGHTA, CDR2 FQGNSA. The length of the CDR3 is 15 residues. V was pared by 5 bases and J by 1 base, with 12 bases between. Clones were sequenced by immunoSEQ multiplex PCR, and TCRdb holds only the in-frame ones, with some missing. In the table there are some 630,000 clones, more than 70% of which are singletons. Material for sequencing was memory CD4+ T cells sorted from blood. Subset: CD45RA-negative fraction. The chain is built from TRBV7-2 and TRBJ2-1, with D unclear. This receptor was taken from a woman aged 25 to 39 in good health. The CDR3 bases are TGTGCCAGCAGCCCCATCAGTCTGTCCTACAATGAGCAGTTCTTC. Protein product: CASSPISLSYNEQFF.